A single sample gave rise to the 4 T cell receptor beta chains below, sequenced in a study of CD8 T cells in Susac syndrome. The RNA, about 0.45 to 1 ug, was put through reverse transcription using random hexamers. MiXCR, applied by TCRdb to the immunoSEQ multiplex PCR reads, yields one record per CDR3 protein. The top ten hold roughly 0.064% of the sample, which has around 300,000 distinct CDR3 sequences, about 90% seen once. Sequencing input: CD4+ T cells from PBMCs. The receptors here all came from a human donor with multiple sclerosis.

The CDR3 DNA sequence: TGTGCCAGCAGCCCCCAGGGGAGGGACGGGGCTTTCTTT. Its translation: CASSPQGRDGAFF. The chain is built from TRBV14 and TRBJ1-1; D may be TRBD1 (6 bases). In germline, CDR1 is SGHDN, CDR2 FVKESK. Trimming stripped 4 bases from V and 11 bases from J, with 17 bases between. The CDR3 runs 13 residues.

The J gene is TRBJ2-1, the V gene TRBV2; a possible D gene is TRBD1 (8 bases). V lost 6 bases and J lost 4, with 22 bases in between. Germline CDR1 SNHLY, CDR2 FYNNEI. The CDR3 totals 17 residues. CDR3: CASRRGGNRGGYNEQFF. CDR3 sequence (DNA): TGTGCCAGCAGAAGAGGGGGAAACAGGGGGGGTTACAATGAGCAGTTCTTC.

Only one count was recorded for this clonotype. The rearrangement links TRBV2 to TRBJ1-5; no clear D gene. The CDR3 is made up of 14 amino acids. V dropped 5 bases and J dropped 0 bases, with 8 bases sitting between them. The V gene's germline CDR1 is SNHLY and CDR2 FYNNEI. CDR3 sequence reads: CASSNDHSNQPQHF. The CDR3 DNA follows: TGTGCCAGCAGTAACGATCATAGCAATCAGCCCCAGCATTTT.

The V gene is TRBV6-5, the J gene TRBJ2-1, with D possibly matching TRBD1 (6 bases). With 6 bases removed from V and 2 bases from J, the gap between germline ends came to 14 bases. The CDR3 covers 15 residues. CDR1 is MNHEY, CDR2 SVGAGI, per germline. The CDR3 DNA sequence: TGTGCCAGCAGATCTTGGGACACCGCCTACAATGAGCAGTTCTTC. This encodes CASRSWDTAYNEQFF.